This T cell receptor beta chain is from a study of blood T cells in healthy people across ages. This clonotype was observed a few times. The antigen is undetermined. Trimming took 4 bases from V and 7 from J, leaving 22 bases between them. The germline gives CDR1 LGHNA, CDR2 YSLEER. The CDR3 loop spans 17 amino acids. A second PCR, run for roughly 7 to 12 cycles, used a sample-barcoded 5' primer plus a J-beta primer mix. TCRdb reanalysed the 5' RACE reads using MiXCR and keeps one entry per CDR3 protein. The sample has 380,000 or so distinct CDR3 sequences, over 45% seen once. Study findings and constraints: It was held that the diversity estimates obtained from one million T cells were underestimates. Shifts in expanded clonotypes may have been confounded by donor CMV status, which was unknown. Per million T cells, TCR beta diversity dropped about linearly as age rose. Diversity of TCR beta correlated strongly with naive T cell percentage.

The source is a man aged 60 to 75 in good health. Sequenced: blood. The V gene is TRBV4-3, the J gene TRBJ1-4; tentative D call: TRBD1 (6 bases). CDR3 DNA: TGCGCCAGCAGCCGGAGAGGGGGTTCGGGGGTAGTTGAAAAACTGTTTTTT. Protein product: CASSRRGGSGVVEKLFF.